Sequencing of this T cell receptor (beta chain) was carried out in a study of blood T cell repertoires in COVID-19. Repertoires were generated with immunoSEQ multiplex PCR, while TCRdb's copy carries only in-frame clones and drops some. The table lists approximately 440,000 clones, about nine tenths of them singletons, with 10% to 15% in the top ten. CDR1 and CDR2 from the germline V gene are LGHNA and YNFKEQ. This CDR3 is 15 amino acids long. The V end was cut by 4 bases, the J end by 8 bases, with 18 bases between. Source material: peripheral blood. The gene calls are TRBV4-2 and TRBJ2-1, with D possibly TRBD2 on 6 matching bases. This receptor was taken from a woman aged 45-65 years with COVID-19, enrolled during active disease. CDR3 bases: TGTGCCAGCAGCCCCTCACTAGAGCGGGCGGATGAGCAGTTCTTC. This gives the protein CASSPSLERADEQFF.